This TCR beta chain came from a study of monozygotic twins with inflammatory bowel disease. UMIs that included a 6-nucleotide sample barcode were added by template switching, which took place during cDNA synthesis. TCRdb reprocessed the 5' RACE reads and stores each CDR3 protein as one record, lacking DNA. The sample table sets out some 450,000 distinct CDR3 sequences. General study findings and limits: IBD patients shared fewer clonotypes with others than healthy twins, especially with disease activity. Using the inverse Simpson index, IBD patients had lower TCRbeta diversity than healthy co-twins. Distinct T cell subtypes could not be told apart.

To note about this clonotype: Its antigen is unknown.

The length of the CDR3 is 16 residues. CDR1 is LGHDT and CDR2 is YNNKEL in the germline V gene (reference sequence). The sequencing input was blood. This clonotype was obtained from a human donor with ulcerative colitis or Crohn's disease, or a healthy co-twin of an affected twin (not recorded which). The J gene is TRBJ1-1, the V gene TRBV3-1; as DNA is missing, the TRBD1 call by TCRdb cannot be tested. CDR3 residues: CASSHSGTTLNTEAFF.